This T cell receptor beta chain was sequenced in a study of T cell responses to AZD1222 COVID-19 vaccine. Libraries were prepared by immunoSEQ multiplex PCR; TCRdb keeps only in-frame clonotypes and omits some of them. Of 150,000 to 200,000 clones listed, over 80% are singletons. Notes on this clone: As yet, its antigen is unknown.

The CDR3 has 14 amino acids. From germline, CDR1 is MDHEN and CDR2 SYDVKM. V lost 5 bases, J lost 3 bases, and 13 bases lay in between. Study-level points and caveats: Two AZD1222 doses significantly raised spike-specific TCR breadth and depth over controls. Among AZD1222 vaccinees, only six were seropositive at baseline. The sample set comprised mostly white British donors with more females, and clonal diversity was possibly underestimated. No repertoire was sampled before or during the peak T cell response, only after it.

This TCR came from an adult in good health. This sequence joins TRBV28 and TRBJ1-2; D uncertain. The sequenced sample was peripheral blood, obtained on day 0 of MenACWY control vaccination. The CDR3 coding sequence is TGTGCCAGCAGTGTAATGGGCGTCGACTATGGCTACACCTTC. Its protein is CASSVMGVDYGYTF.